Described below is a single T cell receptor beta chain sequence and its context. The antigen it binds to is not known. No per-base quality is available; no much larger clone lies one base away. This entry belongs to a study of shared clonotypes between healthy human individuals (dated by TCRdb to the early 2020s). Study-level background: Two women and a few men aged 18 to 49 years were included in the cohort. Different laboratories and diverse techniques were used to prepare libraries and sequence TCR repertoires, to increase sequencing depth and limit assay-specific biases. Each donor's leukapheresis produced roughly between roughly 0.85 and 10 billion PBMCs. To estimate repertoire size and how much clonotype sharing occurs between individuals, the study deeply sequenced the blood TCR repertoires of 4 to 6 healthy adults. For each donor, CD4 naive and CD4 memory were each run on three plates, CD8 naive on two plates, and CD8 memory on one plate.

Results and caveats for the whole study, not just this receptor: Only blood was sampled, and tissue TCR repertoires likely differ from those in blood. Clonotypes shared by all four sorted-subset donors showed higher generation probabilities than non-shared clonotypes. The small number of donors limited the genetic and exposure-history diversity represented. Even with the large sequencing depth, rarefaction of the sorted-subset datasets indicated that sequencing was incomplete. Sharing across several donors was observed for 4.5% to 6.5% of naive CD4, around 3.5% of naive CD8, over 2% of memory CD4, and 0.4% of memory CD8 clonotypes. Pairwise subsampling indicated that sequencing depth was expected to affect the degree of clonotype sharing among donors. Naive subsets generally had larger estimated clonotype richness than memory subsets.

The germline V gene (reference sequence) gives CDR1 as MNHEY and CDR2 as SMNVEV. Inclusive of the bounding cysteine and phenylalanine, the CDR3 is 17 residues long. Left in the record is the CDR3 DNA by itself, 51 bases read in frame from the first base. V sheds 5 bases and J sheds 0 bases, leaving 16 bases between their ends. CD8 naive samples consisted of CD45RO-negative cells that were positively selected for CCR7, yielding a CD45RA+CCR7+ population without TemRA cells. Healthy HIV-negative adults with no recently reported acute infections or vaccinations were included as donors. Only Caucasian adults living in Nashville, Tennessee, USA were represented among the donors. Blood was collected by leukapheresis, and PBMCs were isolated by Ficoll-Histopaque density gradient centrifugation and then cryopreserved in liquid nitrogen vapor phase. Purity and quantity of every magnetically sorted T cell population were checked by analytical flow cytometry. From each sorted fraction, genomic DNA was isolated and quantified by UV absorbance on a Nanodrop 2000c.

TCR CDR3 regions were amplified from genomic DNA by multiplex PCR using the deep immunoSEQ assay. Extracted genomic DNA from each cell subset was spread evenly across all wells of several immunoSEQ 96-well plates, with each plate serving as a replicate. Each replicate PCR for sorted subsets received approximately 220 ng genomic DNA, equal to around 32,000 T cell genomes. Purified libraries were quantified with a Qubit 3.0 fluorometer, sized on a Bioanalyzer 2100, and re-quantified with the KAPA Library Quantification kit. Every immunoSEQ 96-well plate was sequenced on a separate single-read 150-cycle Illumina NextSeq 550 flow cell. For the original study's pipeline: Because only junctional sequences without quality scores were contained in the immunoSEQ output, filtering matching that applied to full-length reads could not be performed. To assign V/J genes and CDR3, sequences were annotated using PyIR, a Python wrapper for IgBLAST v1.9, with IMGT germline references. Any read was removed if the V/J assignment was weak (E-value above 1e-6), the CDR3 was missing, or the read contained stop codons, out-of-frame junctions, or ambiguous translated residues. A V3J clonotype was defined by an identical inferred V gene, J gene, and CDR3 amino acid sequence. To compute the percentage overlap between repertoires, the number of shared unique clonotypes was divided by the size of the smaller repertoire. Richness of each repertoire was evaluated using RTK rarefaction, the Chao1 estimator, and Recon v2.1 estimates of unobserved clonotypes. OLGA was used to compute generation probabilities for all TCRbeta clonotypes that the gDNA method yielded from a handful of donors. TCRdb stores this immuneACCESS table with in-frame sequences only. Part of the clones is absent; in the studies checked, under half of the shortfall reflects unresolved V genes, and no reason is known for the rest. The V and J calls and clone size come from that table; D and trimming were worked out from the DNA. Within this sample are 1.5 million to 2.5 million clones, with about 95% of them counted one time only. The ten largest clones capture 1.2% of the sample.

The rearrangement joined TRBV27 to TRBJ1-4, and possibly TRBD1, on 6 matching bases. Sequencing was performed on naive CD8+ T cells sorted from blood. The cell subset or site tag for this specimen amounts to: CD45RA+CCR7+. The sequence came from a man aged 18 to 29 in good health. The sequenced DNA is TGTGCCAGCAGTCCCCAGGACAGCGTTGCAACTAATGAAAAACTGTTTTTT. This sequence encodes CASSPQDSVATNEKLFF.